This T cell receptor (beta chain) was sequenced for a study of blood T cells in healthy people across ages. CDR1 and CDR2 (germline): KGHDR, SFDVKD. The V gene lost 10 bases and the J gene lost 7 bases, with 12 bases spanning the gap. This CDR3 has 11 residues. A minimum of 5.5 micrograms of total RNA was extracted per sample. For the second PCR, which ran for 7 to 11 cycles, a sample-barcoded 5' primer and a J-beta primer mix were used. TCRdb ran MiXCR on the 5' RACE reads and lists one entry per CDR3 protein. Of about 1.8 million distinct CDR3 sequences listed, around half are singletons. The sample consisted of blood. The chain joins TRBV24-1 to TRBJ1-2; tentatively, D is TRBD1 (6 bases). The receptor was isolated from a woman aged 40-49 years in good health. The CDR3: CATGQSGGYTF. Written as DNA, the CDR3 is TGTGCCACTGGACAGTCGGGTGGCTACACCTTC.